This TCR beta chain appears in the sequencing data of a study of blood T cells in healthy people across ages. Study-level results: Not knowing donor CMV status may have confounded expanded clonotype changes.

Remarks on this clonotype: Its antigen is still unknown.

PCR was performed a second time for about 7 to 11 cycles using a sample-barcoded 5' primer and a J-beta primer mix. From the 5' RACE reads, TCRdb called clonotypes with MiXCR, one entry per CDR3 protein. The sample lists around 1.5 million distinct CDR3 sequences, around 59% seen once, with approximately 7% in the top ten. There were healthy Caucasian individuals from Russia, aged 6 to 90, serving as donors. What was sequenced was blood. The sequence was collected from a man younger than 35 in good health.

The CDR3 loop reads CASSPGRAGHYSNQPQHF. The CDR3 region has the DNA TGCGCCAGCAGCCCGGGGCGAGCAGGACACTATAGCAATCAGCCCCAGCATTTT. The rearrangement uses TRBV5-1 and TRBJ1-5, with a tentative D call TRBD1 (5 bases). The CDR3 consists of 18 residues. Trimming removed 4 bases at V and 0 bases at J, with 20 bases between. Germline V gene sequence: CDR1 SGHRS, CDR2 YFSETQ.